These T cell receptor beta chains were read from a single sample in a study of cytomegalovirus exposure and HLA in healthy donors. Produced via immunoSEQ multiplex PCR; TCRdb's table is partial and in-frame only. The sample has around 180,000 clones; approximately 80% are singletons. The specimen sequenced was PBMCs. Receptor source: a male donor in good health and CMV-seronegative. The CDR3 runs from the conserved cysteine through the conserved F or W. A D gene is named only where the DNA matches it firmly. Rows may omit the clone size; those that give it use once, few, many or a size class.

cdr3_length,clone_size,j_call,v_call,d_call,cdr3_aa,cdr3_nt
14,.,TRBJ2-2,TRBV11-2,.,CASSRRGNTGELFF,TGTGCCAGCAGCCGAAGGGGAAACACCGGGGAGCTGTTTTTT
13,.,TRBJ2-7,TRBV19,.,CASSAGHIYEQYF,TGTGCCAGTAGTGCAGGACACATCTACGAGCAGTACTTC
18,.,TRBJ2-1,TRBV7-9,TRBD2,CASSYPFRLAGVRNEQFF,TGTGCCAGCAGCTACCCCTTCCGACTAGCGGGAGTTCGGAATGAGCAGTTCTTC
16,.,TRBJ2-2,TRBV2,TRBD2,CASSELAGGRTGELFF,TGTGCCAGCAGTGAATTGGCGGGAGGTAGGACCGGGGAGCTGTTTTTT
15,.,TRBJ1-4,TRBV9,TRBD1,CASSGGQGANEKLFF,TGTGCCAGCAGCGGCGGACAGGGGGCTAATGAAAAACTGTTTTTT
14,.,TRBJ1-2,TRBV18,TRBD1,CAGSPPGRGSGYTF,TGTGCCGGCTCACCACCCGGCAGGGGGAGCGGCTACACCTTC
11,.,TRBJ1-4,TRBV19,.,CASRENEKLFF,TGTGCCAGTCGAGAGAATGAAAAACTGTTTTTT
16,.,TRBJ2-7,TRBV5-6,TRBD2,CASSPVLLAGVYEQYF,TGTGCCAGCAGCCCCGTACTACTAGCGGGAGTATACGAGCAGTACTTC
15,.,TRBJ2-3,TRBV18,.,CASSLVRSSTDTQYF,TGTGCCAGCTCACTCGTCAGATCTAGCACAGATACGCAGTATTTT
12,.,TRBJ1-1,TRBV5-6,.,CASADGNTEAFF,TGTGCCAGCGCGGATGGGAACACTGAAGCTTTCTTT
16,.,TRBJ2-1,TRBV27,TRBD1,CASSLYPGTAYNEQFF,TGTGCCAGCAGTTTGTACCCCGGGACAGCCTACAATGAGCAGTTCTTC
17,.,TRBJ2-7,TRBV7-8,.,CASSLAIIEDRSYEQYF,TGTGCCAGCAGCTTAGCGATTATCGAGGACAGATCCTACGAGCAGTACTTC
15,.,TRBJ1-2,TRBV5-1,TRBD1,CASSLVGTGAAGYTF,TGCGCCAGCAGCTTGGTAGGGACAGGGGCGGCAGGCTACACCTTC
14,few,TRBJ2-3,TRBV5-4,.,CASSHGRPTDTQYF,TGTGCCAGCAGCCACGGTCGTCCCACAGATACGCAGTATTTT
18,.,TRBJ2-2,TRBV6-4,TRBD2,CASSPLLRLATNTGELFF,TGTGCCAGCAGCCCACTGCTTAGACTAGCGACGAACACCGGGGAGCTGTTTTTT
14,.,TRBJ1-1,TRBV4-1,.,CASSQILGGTEAFF,TGCGCCAGCAGCCAAATATTAGGGGGCACTGAAGCTTTCTTT
14,few,TRBJ1-5,TRBV6-5,.,CASSYSGSNQPQHF,TGTGCCAGCAGTTACTCGGGCTCCAATCAGCCCCAGCATTTT
16,.,TRBJ1-4,TRBV11-2,.,CASSLDLVVGGEKLFF,TGTGCCAGCAGCTTAGATCTCGTGGTAGGGGGTGAAAAACTGTTTTTT
16,.,TRBJ2-3,TRBV10-3,TRBD2,CAISDPASGSGDTQYF,TGTGCCATCAGTGACCCCGCTAGCGGGAGTGGAGATACGCAGTATTTT